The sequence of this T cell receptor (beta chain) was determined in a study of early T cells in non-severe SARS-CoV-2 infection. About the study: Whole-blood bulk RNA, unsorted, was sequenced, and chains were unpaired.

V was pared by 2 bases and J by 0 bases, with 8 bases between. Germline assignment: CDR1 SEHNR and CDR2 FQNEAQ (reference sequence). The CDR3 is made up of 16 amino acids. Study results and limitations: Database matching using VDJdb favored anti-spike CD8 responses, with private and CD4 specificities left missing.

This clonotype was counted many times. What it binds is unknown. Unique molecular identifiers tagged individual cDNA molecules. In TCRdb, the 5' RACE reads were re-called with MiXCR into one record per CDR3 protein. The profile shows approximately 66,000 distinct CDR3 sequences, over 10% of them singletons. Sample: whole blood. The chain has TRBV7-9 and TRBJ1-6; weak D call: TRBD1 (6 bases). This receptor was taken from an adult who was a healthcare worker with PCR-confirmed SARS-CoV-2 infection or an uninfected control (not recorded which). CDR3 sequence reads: CASSLTGSSYNSPLHF. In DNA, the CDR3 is TGTGCCAGCAGCTTAACAGGGAGCTCCTATAATTCACCCCTCCACTTT.